Listed below are T cell receptor beta chains from one sample, sequenced in a study of Ad26.COV2.S vaccination and SARS-CoV-2 variants. Sequencing was performed with immunoSEQ multiplex PCR; in TCRdb, only in-frame clones are kept and a portion is missing. Among more than 300,000 clones listed, roughly 84% were seen once. This specimen was peripheral blood, taken in a trial of Ad26.COV2.S vaccine versus placebo. The receptors shown here come from a person aged 18-65 years who received the Ad26.COV2.S COVID-19 vaccine or a placebo. CDR3s include the opening cysteine and the closing phenylalanine or tryptophan. A D gene is named only where the DNA matches it firmly. Where a row states a size, it is once, few, many or the class of an expanded clone; other rows omit it.

NA	NA	TRBV4-3	TRBJ2-3	CASSQARPGGTDTQYF	TGCGCCAGCAGCCAAGCAAGGCCCGGCGGCACAGATACGCAGTATTTT
TRBD2	NA	TRBV11-2	TRBJ2-5	CASSLLAGQETQYF	TGTGCCAGCAGCTTACTAGCGGGACAAGAGACCCAGTACTTC
NA	NA	TRBV11-2	TRBJ1-2	CASHGGRDYGYTF	TGTGCCAGCCATGGGGGGCGCGACTATGGCTACACCTTC
NA	NA	TRBV6-6	TRBJ1-2	CASRPGSYGYTF	TGTGCCAGCAGACCGGGATCCTATGGCTACACCTTC
TRBD1	once	TRBV5-1	TRBJ1-2	CASSLGQGKGYGYTF	TGCGCCAGCAGCTTGGGACAGGGGAAGGGCTATGGCTACACCTTC
NA	once	TRBV6-5	TRBJ1-2	CASRSTVGYGYTF	TGTGCCAGCAGATCGACAGTGGGATATGGCTACACCTTC
NA	NA	TRBV2	TRBJ1-1	CASKGGLGTEAFF	TGTGCCAGCAAGGGGGGGCTCGGCACTGAAGCTTTCTTT
NA	NA	TRBV5-4	TRBJ1-1	CASSRPGRQGVNTEAFF	TGTGCCAGCAGCCGTCCGGGACGCCAAGGGGTGAACACTGAAGCTTTCTTT
NA	NA	TRBV18	TRBJ1-6	CASSSARDGSPLHF	TGTGCCAGCTCCTCCGCCAGGGACGGTTCACCCCTCCACTTT
NA	NA	TRBV18	TRBJ1-5	CASSNDRNNQPQHF	TGTGCCAGCTCAAATGACAGGAACAATCAGCCCCAGCATTTT
TRBD2	NA	TRBV29-1	TRBJ2-5	CSTLAGGPETQYF	TGCAGCACACTAGCGGGGGGCCCAGAGACCCAGTACTTC
NA	NA	TRBV29-1	TRBJ1-2	CSVEYEYGYTF	TGCAGCGTTGAGTACGAGTATGGCTACACCTTC
NA	NA	TRBV6-5	TRBJ2-7	CAVTPGAYEQYF	TGTGCCGTAACACCCGGGGCCTACGAGCAGTACTTC
TRBD1	NA	TRBV7-6	TRBJ2-6	CASSASPIYDRGTGANVLTF	TGTGCCAGCAGCGCATCGCCTATTTACGACAGGGGAACCGGGGCCAACGTCCTGACTTTC
NA	NA	TRBV9	TRBJ2-5	CASSASFHGGQETQYF	TGTGCCAGCAGCGCGAGTTTTCATGGGGGGCAAGAGACCCAGTACTTC
NA	NA	TRBV12-5	TRBJ1-1	CASGLVQGINTEAFF	TGTGCTAGTGGTTTAGTACAGGGAATAAACACTGAAGCTTTCTTT
NA	NA	TRBV12-3/TRBV12-4	TRBJ1-1	CASSFSGGAFF	TGTGCCAGCAGTTTTTCAGGAGGCGCTTTCTTT
TRBD2	NA	TRBV4-3	TRBJ2-3	CASSLSGAGGVNTQYF	TGCGCCAGCAGCCTTTCAGGCGCGGGGGGTGTAAATACGCAGTATTTT
NA	NA	TRBV30	TRBJ1-3	CAGGIGNTIYF	TGTGCCGGGGGGATTGGAAACACCATATATTTT
TRBD1	NA	TRBV3-1/TRBV3-2	TRBJ1-1	CASSPRTGGGTEAFF	TGTGCCAGCAGCCCCAGGACAGGGGGCGGAACTGAAGCTTTCTTT
TRBD1	NA	TRBV18	TRBJ2-7	CASSPGTGADEQYF	TGTGCCAGCTCACCCGGGACAGGGGCCGACGAGCAGTACTTC
NA	NA	TRBV21-1	TRBJ1-2	CASSKGDNPGRRIDGYTF	TGTGCCAGCAGCAAAGGGGATAACCCGGGACGGAGAATAGATGGCTACACCTTC
NA	NA	TRBV5-1	TRBJ2-3	CASSFSGPTDTQYF	TGCGCCAGCAGCTTTTCGGGCCCCACAGATACGCAGTATTTT
NA	NA	TRBV18	TRBJ1-1	CASSPLTGPRGTEAFF	TGTGCCAGCTCACCGCTTACAGGCCCGCGGGGCACTGAAGCTTTCTTT
NA	once	TRBV6-6	TRBJ2-7	CASSPGGPYEQYF	TGTGCCAGCAGTCCCGGAGGACCCTACGAGCAGTACTTC
NA	NA	TRBV4-3	TRBJ1-1	CASSRDKTEAFF	TGCGCCAGCAGCCGGGATAAGACTGAAGCTTTCTTT
NA	NA	TRBV4-2	TRBJ1-2	CASSQRSARYYGYTF	TGTGCCAGCAGCCAGCGGAGTGCCCGATATTATGGCTACACCTTC
NA	NA	TRBV4-1	TRBJ2-7	CASSQEPSYEQYF	TGCGCCAGCAGCCAAGAACCCTCCTACGAGCAGTACTTC
NA	once	TRBV7-9	TRBJ1-2	CASSLGTPDGYTF	TGTGCCAGCAGCTTAGGAACCCCGGATGGCTACACCTTC
TRBD1	NA	TRBV19	TRBJ1-2	CASRGGNRGSYGYTF	TGTGCCAGTAGGGGTGGTAACAGGGGATCCTATGGCTACACCTTC
NA	NA	TRBV25-1	TRBJ2-2	CASTWAGNTGELFF	TGTGCCAGCACGTGGGCAGGGAACACCGGGGAGCTGTTTTTT
NA	NA	TRBV3-1/TRBV3-2	TRBJ2-5	CASSQVRGSGTQYF	TGTGCCAGCAGCCAAGTTAGAGGGTCGGGGACCCAGTACTTC
TRBD1	NA	TRBV7-8	TRBJ1-2	CASSLSVRGQEADGYTF	TGTGCCAGCAGCTTGTCGGTGAGGGGGCAGGAAGCTGATGGCTACACCTTC